The clone carrying this T cell receptor (beta chain) was counted a single time. Methods used by the authors: Amplification of reference gene primers was used by the study to estimate nucleated cell counts. Only in-frame clones appear in the TCRdb table, and some are missing; sequencing was by immunoSEQ multiplex PCR. The DNA was the basis for D and trimming; V, J and clone size are from that table. The data contain 140,000 to 150,000 clones, approximately 80% of them seen just once; the ten biggest clones take up about 1.8%. Trimming left V 0 bases short and J 4 bases short, with 7 bases between. The CDR3 sequence is 14 residues long. The V gene's germline CDR1 is LNHNV and CDR2 YYDKDF (reference sequence). This entry is derived from a study of blood T cell repertoires in COVID-19. Looking at the study overall: Some COVID-19 samples were acute and others convalescent; all came from the United States, Italy and Spain. PBMCs, B-cell-depleted T cells, or T cells provided the cDNA or gDNA that made up the material.

Sequenced sample: peripheral blood. This sequence joins TRBV15 and TRBJ1-5; no clear D. This receptor was obtained from a woman aged 60-70 years with acute or convalescent COVID-19. The CDR3 region is CATSREGRNQPQHF. The CDR3, as DNA: TGTGCCACCAGCAGAGAAGGCAGGAATCAGCCCCAGCATTTT.